This T cell receptor beta chain is from a study of T cell repertoires in cytomegalovirus infection. Study summary: Public TCR beta signatures provided an indication of both CMV infection and a matching HLA type. Study observations and caveats: Dominating the ex vivo response were HLA-C-restricted CMV-specific TCR beta clonotypes. Cumulative public TCR beta family frequency identified CMV carriers with the relevant HLA.

TCRdb fed the reads into MiXCR, producing one record per CDR3 protein. The table shows a few hundred thousand distinct CDR3 sequences, with roughly 9.5% occurring only once. This clonotype was counted between two and nine times. Its antigen is still unknown. This clonotype was sampled from a human donor in good health (CMV status not recorded). Some clones in this sample may be carry-over from other donors' samples. The sequencing input was PBMCs.

In DNA form, the CDR3 reads TGTGCCAGCAGACCTAGGAACTCTGGGGCCAACGTCCTGACTTTC. Translated: CASRPRNSGANVLTF. The chain couples TRBV12-3 or TRBV12-4 to TRBJ2-6; D is ambiguous. This CDR3 is built from 15 residues. The V end lost 6 bases, the J end lost 0 bases, and 9 bases lay between the germline ends.